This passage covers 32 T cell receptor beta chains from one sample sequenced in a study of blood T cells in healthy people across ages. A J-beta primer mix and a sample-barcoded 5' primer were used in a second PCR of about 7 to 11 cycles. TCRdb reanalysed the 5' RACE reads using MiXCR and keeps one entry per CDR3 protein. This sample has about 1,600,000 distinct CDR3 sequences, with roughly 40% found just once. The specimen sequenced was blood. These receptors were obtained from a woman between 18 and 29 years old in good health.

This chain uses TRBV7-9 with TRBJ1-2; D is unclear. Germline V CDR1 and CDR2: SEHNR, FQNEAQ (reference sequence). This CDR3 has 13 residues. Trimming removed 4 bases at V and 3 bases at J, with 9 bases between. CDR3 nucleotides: TGTGCCAGCAGCTCCGTACTGGACTATGGCTACACCTTC. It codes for CASSSVLDYGYTF. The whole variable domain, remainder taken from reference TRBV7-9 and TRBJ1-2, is DTGVSQNPRHKITKRGQNVTFRCDPISEHNRLYWYRQTLGQGPEFLTYFQNEAQLEKSRLLSDRFSAERPKGSFSTLEIQRTEQGDSAMYLCASSSVLDYGYTFGSGTRLTVV.

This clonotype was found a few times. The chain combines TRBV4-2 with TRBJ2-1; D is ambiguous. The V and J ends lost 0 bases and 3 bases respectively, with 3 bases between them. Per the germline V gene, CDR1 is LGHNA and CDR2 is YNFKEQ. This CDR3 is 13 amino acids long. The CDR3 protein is CASSQENYNEQFF. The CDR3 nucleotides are TGTGCCAGCAGCCAAGAGAACTACAATGAGCAGTTCTTC.

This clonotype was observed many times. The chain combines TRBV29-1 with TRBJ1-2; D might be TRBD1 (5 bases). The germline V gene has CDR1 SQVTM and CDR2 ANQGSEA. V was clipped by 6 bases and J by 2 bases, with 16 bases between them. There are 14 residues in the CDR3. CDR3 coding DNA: TGCAGCGTCCTCGGGGGGACGTCGAACTATGGCTACACCTTC. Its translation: CSVLGGTSNYGYTF.

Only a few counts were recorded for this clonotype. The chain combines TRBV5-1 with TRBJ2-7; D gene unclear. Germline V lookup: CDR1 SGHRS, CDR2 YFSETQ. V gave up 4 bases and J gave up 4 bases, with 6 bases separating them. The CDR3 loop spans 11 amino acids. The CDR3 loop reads CASSGEYEQYF. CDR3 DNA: TGCGCCAGCAGCGGCGAATACGAGCAGTACTTC.

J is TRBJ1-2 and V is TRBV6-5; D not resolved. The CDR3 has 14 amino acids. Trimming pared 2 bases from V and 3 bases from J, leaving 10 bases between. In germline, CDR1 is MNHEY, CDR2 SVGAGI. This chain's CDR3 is CASSYGQNDYGYTF. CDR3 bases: TGTGCCAGCAGTTACGGGCAGAATGACTATGGCTACACCTTC.

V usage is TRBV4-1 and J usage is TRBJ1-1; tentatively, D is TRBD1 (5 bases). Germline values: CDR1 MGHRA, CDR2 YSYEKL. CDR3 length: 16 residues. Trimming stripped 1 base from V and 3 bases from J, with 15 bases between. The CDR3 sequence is CASSQAKGILYTEAFF. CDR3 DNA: TGCGCCAGCAGCCAAGCGAAGGGGATATTATACACTGAAGCTTTCTTT.

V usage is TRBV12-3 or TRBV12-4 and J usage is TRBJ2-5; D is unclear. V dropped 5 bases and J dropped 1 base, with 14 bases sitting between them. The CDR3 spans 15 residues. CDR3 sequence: CASSPHGSFQETQYF. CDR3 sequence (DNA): TGTGCCAGCAGTCCCCACGGTTCCTTCCAAGAGACCCAGTACTTC.

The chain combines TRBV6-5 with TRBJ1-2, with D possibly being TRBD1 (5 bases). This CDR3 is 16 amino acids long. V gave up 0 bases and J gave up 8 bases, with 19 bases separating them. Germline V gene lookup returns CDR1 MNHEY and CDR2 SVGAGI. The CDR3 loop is CASSYSARGTKGGYTF. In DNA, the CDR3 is TGTGCCAGCAGTTACTCAGCCCGGGGCACGAAAGGGGGCTACACCTTC.

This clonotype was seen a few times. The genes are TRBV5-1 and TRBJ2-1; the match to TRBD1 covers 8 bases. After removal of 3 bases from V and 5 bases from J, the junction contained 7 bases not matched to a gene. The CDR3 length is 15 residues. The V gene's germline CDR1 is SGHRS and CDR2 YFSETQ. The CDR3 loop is CASSWRTGSNNEQFF. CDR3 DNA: TGCGCCAGCAGCTGGAGGACAGGGTCCAACAATGAGCAGTTCTTC.

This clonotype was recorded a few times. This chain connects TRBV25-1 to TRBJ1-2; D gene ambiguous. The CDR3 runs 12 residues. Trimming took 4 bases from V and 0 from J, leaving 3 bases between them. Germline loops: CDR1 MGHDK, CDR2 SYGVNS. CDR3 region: CASSATNYGYTF. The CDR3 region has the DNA TGTGCCAGCAGTGCAACTAACTATGGCTACACCTTC.

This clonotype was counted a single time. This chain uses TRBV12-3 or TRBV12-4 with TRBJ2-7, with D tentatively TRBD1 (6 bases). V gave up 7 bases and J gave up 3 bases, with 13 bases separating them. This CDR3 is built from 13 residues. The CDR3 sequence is CASTPGHVYEQYF. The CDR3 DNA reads TGTGCCAGCACCCCGGGACATGTCTACGAGCAGTACTTC.

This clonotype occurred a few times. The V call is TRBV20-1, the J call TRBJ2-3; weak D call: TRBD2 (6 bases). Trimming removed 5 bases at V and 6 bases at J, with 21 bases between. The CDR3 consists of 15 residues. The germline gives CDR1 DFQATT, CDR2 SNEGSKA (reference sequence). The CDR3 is CSALEGFFLGDTQYF. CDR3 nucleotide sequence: TGCAGTGCTCTGGAGGGTTTTTTCTTGGGGGATACGCAGTATTTT.

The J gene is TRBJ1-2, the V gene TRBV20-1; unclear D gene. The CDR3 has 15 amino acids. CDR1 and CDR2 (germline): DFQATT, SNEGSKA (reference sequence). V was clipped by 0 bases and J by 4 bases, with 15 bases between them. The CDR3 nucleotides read TGCAGTGCTAGAGAATCGGGCGGACCATTCTATGGCTACACCTTC. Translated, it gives CSARESGGPFYGYTF.

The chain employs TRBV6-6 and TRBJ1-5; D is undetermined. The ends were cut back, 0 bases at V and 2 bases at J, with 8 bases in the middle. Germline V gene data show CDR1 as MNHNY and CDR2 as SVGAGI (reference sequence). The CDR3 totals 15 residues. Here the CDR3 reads CASSYSGKGNQPQHF. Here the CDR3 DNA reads TGTGCCAGCAGTTACTCTGGTAAGGGCAATCAGCCCCAGCATTTT.

CDR3 DNA sequence: TGTGCCAGCAGCTTCGCTACCGGGACTAGCTCCTACGAGCAGTACTTC. It specifies CASSFATGTSSYEQYF. The V gene is TRBV7-9, the J gene TRBJ2-7; TRBD2 aligns across 8 bases. The CDR3 consists of 16 residues. V shed 3 bases, J shed 0 bases, and the junction held 7 bases outside the gene matches. Germline CDR1 reads SEHNR; CDR2 reads FQNEAQ (reference sequence). The complete variable domain, with remaining parts taken from reference TRBV7-9 and TRBJ2-7, reads DTGVSQNPRHKITKRGQNVTFRCDPISEHNRLYWYRQTLGQGPEFLTYFQNEAQLEKSRLLSDRFSAERPKGSFSTLEIQRTEQGDSAMYLCASSFATGTSSYEQYFGPGTRLTVT.

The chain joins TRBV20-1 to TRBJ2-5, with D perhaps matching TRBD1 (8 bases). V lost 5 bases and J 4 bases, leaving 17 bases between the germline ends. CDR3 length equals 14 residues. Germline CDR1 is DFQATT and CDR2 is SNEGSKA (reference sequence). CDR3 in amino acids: CSALDREGRETQYF. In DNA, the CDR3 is TGCAGTGCTTTGGACAGGGAGGGCAGAGAGACCCAGTACTTC.

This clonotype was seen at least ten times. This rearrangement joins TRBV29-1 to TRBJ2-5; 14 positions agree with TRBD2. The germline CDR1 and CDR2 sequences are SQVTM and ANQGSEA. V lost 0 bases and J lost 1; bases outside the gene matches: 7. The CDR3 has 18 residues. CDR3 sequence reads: CSVEDSGLAGVSQETQYF. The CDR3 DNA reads TGCAGCGTTGAAGACTCGGGACTAGCGGGAGTAAGCCAAGAGACCCAGTACTTC.

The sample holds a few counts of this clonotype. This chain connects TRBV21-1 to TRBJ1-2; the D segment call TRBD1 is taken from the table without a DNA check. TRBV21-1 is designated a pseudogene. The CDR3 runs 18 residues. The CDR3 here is CASSKFGGQPSLDYGYTF. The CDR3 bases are TGTGCCAGCAGCAAATTTGGTGGACAGCCATCCCTAGACTATGGCTACACCTTC.

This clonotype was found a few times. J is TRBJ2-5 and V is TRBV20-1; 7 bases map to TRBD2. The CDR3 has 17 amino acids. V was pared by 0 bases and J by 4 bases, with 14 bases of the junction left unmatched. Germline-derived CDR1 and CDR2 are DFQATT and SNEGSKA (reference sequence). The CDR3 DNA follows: TGCAGTGCTAGAGATCTTAAGGCTAGCGGCCGTGTAGAGACCCAGTACTTC. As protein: CSARDLKASGRVETQYF.

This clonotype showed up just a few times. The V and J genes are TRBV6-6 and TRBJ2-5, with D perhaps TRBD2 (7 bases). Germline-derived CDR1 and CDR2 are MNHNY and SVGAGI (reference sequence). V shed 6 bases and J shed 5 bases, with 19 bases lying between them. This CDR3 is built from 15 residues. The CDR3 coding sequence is TGTGCCAGCAGCCCCAGTCGGGGGGCAACCGAGACCCAGTACTTC. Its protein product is CASSPSRGATETQYF.

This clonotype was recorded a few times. Here the CDR3 reads CASSPPEGVNTEAFF. The CDR3 DNA sequence: TGTGCCAGCAGCCCTCCGGAGGGAGTGAACACTGAAGCTTTCTTT. The rearrangement joins TRBV7-9 to TRBJ1-1, with D hard to call. The V end was cut by 5 bases, the J end by 0 bases, with 13 bases between. CDR3 length equals 15 residues. Germline V CDR1 and CDR2: SEHNR, FQNEAQ (reference sequence).

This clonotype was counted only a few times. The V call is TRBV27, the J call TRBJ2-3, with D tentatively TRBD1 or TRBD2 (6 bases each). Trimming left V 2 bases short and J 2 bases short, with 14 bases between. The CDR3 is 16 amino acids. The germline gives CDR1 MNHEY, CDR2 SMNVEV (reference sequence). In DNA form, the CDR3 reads TGTGCCAGCAGTTTAAGGGTCGGGGGCAACACAGATACGCAGTATTTT. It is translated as CASSLRVGGNTDTQYF.

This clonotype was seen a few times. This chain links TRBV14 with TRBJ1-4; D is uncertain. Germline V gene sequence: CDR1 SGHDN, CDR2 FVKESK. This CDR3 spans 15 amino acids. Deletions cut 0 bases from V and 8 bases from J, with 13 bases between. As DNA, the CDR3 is TGTGCCAGCAGCCAAGATCACAGAGCTGCAGAAAAACTGTTTTTT. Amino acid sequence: CASSQDHRAAEKLFF.

In DNA form, the CDR3 reads TGTGCCAGCAGTTACAAGGGACAGGGCACTGAAGCTTTCTTT. This translates into CASSYKGQGTEAFF. J is TRBJ1-1 and V is TRBV6-5; 9 bases line up with TRBD1. Unmatched junction bases numbered 2, after V lost 2 bases and J lost 4 bases. CDR1 is MNHEY and CDR2 is SVGAGI in the germline V gene. This CDR3 has 14 residues.

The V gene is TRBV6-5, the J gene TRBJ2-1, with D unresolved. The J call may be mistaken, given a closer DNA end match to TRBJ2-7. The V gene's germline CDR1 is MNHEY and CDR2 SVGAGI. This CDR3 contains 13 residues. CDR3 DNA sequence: TGTGCCAGCATGGCGGTCTCCTACAATGAGCAGTACTTC. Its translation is CASMAVSYNEQYF.

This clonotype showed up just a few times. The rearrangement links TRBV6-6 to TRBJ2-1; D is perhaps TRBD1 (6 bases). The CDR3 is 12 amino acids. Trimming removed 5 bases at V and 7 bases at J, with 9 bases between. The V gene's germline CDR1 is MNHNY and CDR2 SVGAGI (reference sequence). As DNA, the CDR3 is TGTGCCAGCAGTCAAGGGACAAATGAGCAGTTCTTC. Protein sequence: CASSQGTNEQFF.

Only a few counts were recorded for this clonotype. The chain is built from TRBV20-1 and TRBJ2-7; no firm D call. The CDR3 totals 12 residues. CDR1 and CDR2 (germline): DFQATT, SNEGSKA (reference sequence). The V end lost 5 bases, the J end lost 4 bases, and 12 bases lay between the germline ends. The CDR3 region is CSAFLAPYEQYF. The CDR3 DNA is TGCAGTGCTTTCCTGGCCCCATACGAGCAGTACTTC.

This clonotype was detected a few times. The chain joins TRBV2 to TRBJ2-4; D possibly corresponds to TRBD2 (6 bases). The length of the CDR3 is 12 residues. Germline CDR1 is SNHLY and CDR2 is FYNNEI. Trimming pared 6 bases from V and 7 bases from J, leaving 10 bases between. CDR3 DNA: TGTGCCAGCAGGACTAGTGGGAACATTCAGTACTTC. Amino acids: CASRTSGNIQYF.

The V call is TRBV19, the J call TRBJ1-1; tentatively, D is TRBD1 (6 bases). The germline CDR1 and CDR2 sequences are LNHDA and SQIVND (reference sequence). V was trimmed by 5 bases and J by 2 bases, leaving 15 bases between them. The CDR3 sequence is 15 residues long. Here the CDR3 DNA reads TGTGCCAGTAGTCTCGGACAGAAGACAAACACTGAAGCTTTCTTT. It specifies CASSLGQKTNTEAFF. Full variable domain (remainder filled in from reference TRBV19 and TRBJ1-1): DGGITQSPKYLFRKEGQNVTLSCEQNLNHDAMYWYRQDPGQGLRLIYYSQIVNDFQKGDIAEGYSVSREKKESFPLTVTSAQKNPTAFYLCASSLGQKTNTEAFFGQGTRLTVV.

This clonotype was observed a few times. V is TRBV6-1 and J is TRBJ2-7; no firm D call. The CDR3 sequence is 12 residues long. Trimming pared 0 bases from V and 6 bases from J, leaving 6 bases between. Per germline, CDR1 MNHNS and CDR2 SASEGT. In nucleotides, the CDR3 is TGTGCCAGCAGTGAAGCCAGGTCCGAGCAGTACTTC. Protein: CASSEARSEQYF.

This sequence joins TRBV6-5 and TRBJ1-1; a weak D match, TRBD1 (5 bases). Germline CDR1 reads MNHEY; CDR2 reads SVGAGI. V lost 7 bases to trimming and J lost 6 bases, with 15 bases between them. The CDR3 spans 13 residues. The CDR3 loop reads CASNRGVVPEAFF. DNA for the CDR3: TGTGCCAGCAATAGAGGGGTTGTCCCTGAAGCTTTCTTT.

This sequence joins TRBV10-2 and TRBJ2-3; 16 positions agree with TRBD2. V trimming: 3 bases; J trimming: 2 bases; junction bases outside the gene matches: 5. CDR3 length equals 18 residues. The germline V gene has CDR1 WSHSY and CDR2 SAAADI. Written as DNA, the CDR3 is TGCGCCAGCAGTGAAGGGACTAGCGGGAGGGCAATCACAGATACGCAGTATTTT. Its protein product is CASSEGTSGRAITDTQYF.